What follows are 24 T cell receptor beta chains derived from one specimen sequenced in a study of T-cell memory formation after mild COVID-19. TCRdb re-derived calls from the 5' RACE reads in MiXCR, one entry per CDR3 protein. The sample has a few hundred thousand distinct CDR3 sequences, around 24% seen once. The sequencing input was PBMCs or a T cell subset sorted from them (not recorded which). The receptors were sampled from an adult woman who had mild COVID-19 (a few samples of this study predate the infection). Cell type and time point are not known.

In regard to this clonotype: The CDR3 end shows no conserved phenylalanine or tryptophan, and so a read error is likely. The DNA is omitted, as the CDR3 cannot be located on it reliably, and the CDR3 follows TCRdb's listing. This chain connects TRBV5-1 to TRBJ1-2. Germline CDR1 reads SGHRS; CDR2 reads YFSETQ. The CDR3 spans 9 amino acids, including both terminal residues. The CDR3 region is CASPRRRVT.

The chain joins TRBV3-1 to TRBJ1-2; D call uncertain. The CDR3 is made up of 19 amino acids. Per the germline V gene, CDR1 is LGHDT and CDR2 is YNNKEL (reference sequence). V lost 1 base, J lost 10 bases, and 31 bases lay in between. DNA of the CDR3: TGTGCCAGCAGCCAAGGAGGTCCGATTTTGGGTAGAGATCAATCTCACTACACCTTC. Residues: CASSQGGPILGRDQSHYTF.

This chain links TRBV7-8 with TRBJ2-1; D unclear. Germline loops: CDR1 SGHVS, CDR2 FQNEAQ. V lost 5 bases and J 8 bases, leaving 16 bases between the germline ends. The CDR3 extends over 14 amino acids. The CDR3 coding sequence is TGTGCCAGCAGCATTAAAGTTGGGGTTGATGAGCAGTTCTTC. Translation gives CASSIKVGVDEQFF.

The rearrangement links TRBV12-3 or TRBV12-4 to TRBJ1-1; 8 positions agree with TRBD1. V trimming: 6 bases; J trimming: 0 bases; junction bases outside the gene matches: 3. CDR3 length: 14 residues. As DNA, the CDR3 is TGTGCCAGCAGCCGGGACAGGCTGAACACTGAAGCTTTCTTT. It translates to CASSRDRLNTEAFF.

The CDR3 coding sequence is TGTGCCAGCAGCTTCACTAGCGGGAGGTACAATGAGCAGTTCTTC. The encoded protein is CASSFTSGRYNEQFF. The chain is built from TRBV7-2 and TRBJ2-1, with TRBD2 matching over 12 bases. This CDR3 contains 15 residues. The germline gives CDR1 SGHTA, CDR2 FQGNSA. V was pared by 3 bases and J by 4 bases, with 1 base of the junction left unmatched.

The gene calls are TRBV10-3 and TRBJ2-2; 8 nucleotides match TRBD2. Per the germline V gene, CDR1 is ENHRY and CDR2 is SYGVKD. The CDR3 covers 15 residues. V dropped 2 bases and J dropped 4; count of bases not matched to a gene: 3. CDR3 nucleotide sequence: TGTGCCATCAGTGAGAGGGCGGGAGGCACCGGGGAGCTGTTTTTT. Translating it yields CAISERAGGTGELFF.

This chain joins TRBV20-1 and TRBJ1-5; a weak D match, TRBD1 (5 bases). Between the trimmed V and J ends, which lost 5 bases and 3 bases, there was a span of 17 bases. Germline-derived CDR1 and CDR2 are DFQATT and SNEGSKA (reference sequence). The CDR3 length is 15 residues. The CDR3 nucleotides are TGCAGTGCTTCCAAACAGGTCACACCCAATCAGCCCCAGCATTTT. It encodes CSASKQVTPNQPQHF.

This clonotype was observed a few times. The rearrangement joins TRBV2 to TRBJ2-5; D is unresolved. The V and J ends lost 2 bases and 2 bases respectively, with 6 bases between them. The CDR3 has 13 residues. From germline, CDR1 is SNHLY and CDR2 FYNNEI. For the CDR3, the DNA is TGTGCCAGCAGTGAAAGTCAGCAAGAGACCCAGTACTTC. Amino acid sequence: CASSESQQETQYF.

The chain combines TRBV10-3 with TRBJ2-1; 8 bases match TRBD1. Germline CDR1 reads ENHRY; CDR2 reads SYGVKD. CDR3 length: 14 residues. Germline trimming cut 5 bases from V and 5 bases from J; bases unmatched to any gene: 5. As DNA, the CDR3 is TGTGCCATCAGTCTCGGGACAGGCAACAATGAGCAGTTCTTC. Its protein is CAISLGTGNNEQFF.

CDR3 residues: CSARIYGSSKQQSTDTQYF. The CDR3 DNA follows: TGCAGTGCTAGGATTTATGGGAGTTCTAAACAACAAAGCACAGATACGCAGTATTTT. The genes are TRBV20-1 and TRBJ2-3, with D possibly matching TRBD2 (5 bases). This CDR3 spans 19 amino acids. Trimming removed 3 bases from V and 0 bases from J, with 25 bases in between. Germline V gene sequence: CDR1 DFQATT, CDR2 SNEGSKA (reference sequence).

The V and J genes are TRBV6-6 and TRBJ2-5, with a weak D call TRBD1 (5 bases). Germline V gene data show CDR1 as MNHNY and CDR2 as SVGAGI (reference sequence). The CDR3 length is 20 residues. V dropped 0 bases and J dropped 2 bases, with 25 bases sitting between them. The CDR3 sequence: CASSYSILTVLGGVQETQYF. CDR3 nucleotides: TGTGCCAGCAGTTACTCGATTTTGACAGTTTTGGGTGGGGTTCAAGAGACCCAGTACTTC.

About this clonotype itself: At one of its ends the junction is not consistent with the germline gene, which may arise from a read error. The CDR3 bases are TGTGCCAGCGGCCAAAGCGGGACAGCGAACTATGGCTACACCTTC. Its protein product is CASGQSGTANYGYTF. This rearrangement joins TRBV4-2 to TRBJ1-2; TRBD1 matches 7 bases. Germline CDR1 and CDR2: LGHNA and YNFKEQ. This CDR3 spans 15 amino acids.

The sample holds a few counts of this clonotype. The J gene is TRBJ1-2, the V gene TRBV27; 10 bases agree with TRBD1. In germline, CDR1 is MNHEY, CDR2 SMNVEV (reference sequence). This CDR3 spans 14 amino acids. With 4 bases clipped from V and 8 bases from J, the junction kept 7 bases outside the gene matches. In DNA form, the CDR3 reads TGTGCCAGCAGTTCCCGACAGGGGGCGCAGGGCTACACCTTC. It specifies CASSSRQGAQGYTF.

This clonotype was detected a few times. It may be a read error: a sequence one base away is much more abundant. The CDR3 here is CASGSGTSTDTQYF. Here the CDR3 DNA reads TGTGCCAGCGGCTCCGGGACTAGCACAGATACGCAGTATTTT. J is TRBJ2-3 and V is TRBV6-4, with a possible D match to TRBD2 (6 bases). This CDR3 region has 14 residues. CDR1 is MRHNA, CDR2 SNTAGT, per germline. Trimming stripped 8 bases from V and 0 bases from J, with 12 bases between.

This clonotype has only one observation. This chain connects TRBV20-1 to TRBJ2-1, with TRBD2 matching over 9 bases. The V gene's germline CDR1 is DFQATT and CDR2 SNEGSKA (reference sequence). There are 15 residues in the CDR3. V lost 4 bases and J lost 5; bases outside the gene matches: 9. CDR3 in DNA: TGCAGTGCTATAAAGCGGGGGGTTAATCACAATGAGCAGTTCTTC. Translated, it gives CSAIKRGVNHNEQFF.

There are a few counts of this clonotype. The V and J genes are TRBV7-9 and TRBJ2-7; TRBD2 aligns across 9 bases. Trimming at V came to 1 base and at J to 1 base, leaving 8 bases not matched to a gene. Germline-derived CDR1 and CDR2 are SEHNR and FQNEAQ (reference sequence). The CDR3 runs to 17 residues. The CDR3 region has the DNA TGTGCCAGCAGCTTAGAGGTTAGCGGGGGATTATCCTACGAGCAGTACTTC. Protein product: CASSLEVSGGLSYEQYF.

This clonotype was observed a handful of times. The rearrangement joins TRBV7-7 to TRBJ2-2; either TRBD1 or TRBD2 may fit D (7 bases each). The CDR3 length is 15 residues. Per the germline V gene, CDR1 is SSHAT and CDR2 is FNYEAQ (reference sequence). Trimming removed 11 bases at V and 4 bases at J, with 20 bases between. The CDR3 coding sequence is TGTGCCCTAGCGCAGGGGGGGCCGGGCACCGGGGAGCTGTTTTTT. Protein sequence: CALAQGGPGTGELFF.

The rearrangement links TRBV6-5 to TRBJ2-7; 10 nucleotides line up with TRBD2. CDR3 size: 14 residues. Germline loops: CDR1 MNHEY, CDR2 SVGAGI. Trimming took 5 bases from V and 3 from J; bases not matched to a gene: 4. The CDR3 region has the DNA TGTGCCAGCAGTCTAATAGCGGGAGGCTACGAGCAGTACTTC. Protein: CASSLIAGGYEQYF.

This chain uses TRBV19 with TRBJ1-5; no clear D gene. Germline V lookup: CDR1 LNHDA, CDR2 SQIVND (reference sequence). The V end was cut by 0 bases, the J end by 7 bases, with 4 bases between. The CDR3 has 12 amino acids. The CDR3 protein is CASSIEGQPQHF. CDR3 bases: TGTGCCAGTAGTATAGAGGGGCAGCCCCAGCATTTT.

The chain joins TRBV20-1 to TRBJ1-5, with D possibly TRBD1 on 6 matching bases. Trimming pared 0 bases from V and 5 bases from J, leaving 14 bases between. This CDR3 has 15 amino acids. Germline values: CDR1 DFQATT, CDR2 SNEGSKA (reference sequence). In DNA, the CDR3 is TGCAGTGCTAGAGAGCGCAGGGGCGAAGATCAGCCCCAGCATTTT. Translation: CSARERRGEDQPQHF.

The chain couples TRBV7-9 to TRBJ2-7; D call uncertain. Germline V CDR1 and CDR2: SEHNR, FQNEAQ (reference sequence). Trimming cost V 7 bases and J 6 bases, with 10 bases left between them. The length of the CDR3 is 11 residues. In nucleotides, the CDR3 is TGTGCCAGCACCACATCTTCCGAGCAGTACTTC. It is translated as CASTTSSEQYF.

The V and J genes are TRBV7-2 and TRBJ1-3, with a possible D match to TRBD1 (5 bases). The CDR3 extends over 15 amino acids. Germline lookup yields CDR1 SGHTA and CDR2 FQGNSA. Trimming pared 7 bases from V and 0 bases from J, leaving 13 bases between. The CDR3 is CASKWGGTSGNTIYF. CDR3 in DNA: TGTGCCAGCAAATGGGGGGGAACCTCTGGAAACACCATATATTTT.

The chain employs TRBV9 and TRBJ2-7, with 7 bases aligning to TRBD1. The CDR3 runs to 15 residues. Germline V gives CDR1 SGDLS, CDR2 YYNGEE. The V gene end was trimmed by 2 bases and the J gene end by 0 bases; junction bases not matched to a gene: 5. CDR3 loop: CASSVTGQNSYEQYF. The DNA for the CDR3 is TGTGCCAGCAGCGTTACGGGACAGAACTCCTACGAGCAGTACTTC.

The chain links TRBV2 to TRBJ2-5, with D unclear. Trimming removed 4 bases from V and 1 base from J, with 4 bases in between. The germline V gene has CDR1 SNHLY and CDR2 FYNNEI. The CDR3 spans 12 residues. The CDR3 spells CASSVVQETQYF. In nucleotides, the CDR3 is TGTGCCAGCAGTGTGGTCCAAGAGACCCAGTACTTC. Full variable domain (remainder filled in from reference TRBV2 and TRBJ2-5): EPEVTQTPSHQVTQMGQEVILRCVPISNHLYFYWYRQILGQKVEFLVSFYNNEISEKSEIFDDQFSVERPDGSNFTLKIRSTKLEDSAMYFCASSVVQETQYFGPGTRLLVL.